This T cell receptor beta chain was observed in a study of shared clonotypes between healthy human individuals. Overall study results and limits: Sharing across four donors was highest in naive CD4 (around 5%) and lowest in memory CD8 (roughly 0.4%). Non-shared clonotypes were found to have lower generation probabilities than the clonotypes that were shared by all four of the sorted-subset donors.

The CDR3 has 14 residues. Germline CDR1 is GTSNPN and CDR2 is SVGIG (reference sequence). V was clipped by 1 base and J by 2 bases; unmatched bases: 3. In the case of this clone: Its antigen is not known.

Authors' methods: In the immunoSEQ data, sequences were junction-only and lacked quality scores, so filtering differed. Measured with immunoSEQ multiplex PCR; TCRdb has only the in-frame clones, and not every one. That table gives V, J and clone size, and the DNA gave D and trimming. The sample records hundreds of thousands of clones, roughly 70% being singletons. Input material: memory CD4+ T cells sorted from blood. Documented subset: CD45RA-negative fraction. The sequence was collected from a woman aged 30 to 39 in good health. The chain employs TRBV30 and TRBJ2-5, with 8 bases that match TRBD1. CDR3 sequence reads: CAWSARGLQETQYF. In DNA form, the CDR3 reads TGTGCCTGGAGTGCCAGGGGGCTTCAAGAGACCCAGTACTTC.